The T cell receptor (beta chain) under discussion was sequenced for a study of cytomegalovirus exposure and HLA in healthy donors. A multiplex PCR was run with 60 Vbeta primers and 13 Jbeta primers. Profiled with immunoSEQ multiplex PCR; TCRdb holds only in-frame clones, not every one. The table lists about 100,000 clones, roughly 80% of them singletons. The CDR3 has 13 residues. V shed 6 bases and J shed 4 bases, with 10 bases lying between them. Germline CDR1 reads SEHNR; CDR2 reads FQNEAQ (reference sequence). The specimen was PBMCs. The chain combines TRBV7-9 with TRBJ2-1; TRBD2 might be the D (5 bases). The source is a man between 25 and 39 years old in good health and CMV-seronegative. For the CDR3, the DNA is TGTGCCAGCAGATTATCGGGGTACAATGAGCAGTTCTTC. Its protein is CASRLSGYNEQFF.